The sequence of this TCR beta chain was determined in a study of chemoradiotherapy in HPV16-positive cancers. Study-level results: During treatment, candidate HPV-specific clones and E7-related motifs expanded in tumor. Functional assays defining HPV-specific T cells used only two HPV16-positive patients.

CDR3 length: 15 residues. The V segment lost 9 bases and the J segment 4 bases; nucleotides outside the gene matches: 12. The germline V gene encodes CDR1 MNHEY and CDR2 SMNVEV (reference sequence). Details on this clone: What it binds is unknown.

Samples were taken several times over chemoradiotherapy. Libraries were prepared by immunoSEQ multiplex PCR; TCRdb keeps only in-frame clonotypes and omits some of them. The data show roughly 28,000 clones, with about nine tenths seen just once and roughly a fifth held by the top ten. Sequenced material: blood, taken from a patient who underwent chemoradiotherapy. The rearrangement joins TRBV27 to TRBJ2-7, with TRBD2 matching 10 bases. The receptor was isolated from a human donor with HPV-associated anogenital cancer. The CDR3 bases are TGTGCCAGAATAGAGGAAGAGCGGGAGGGTTACGAGCAGTACTTC. The encoded protein is CARIEEEREGYEQYF.